Listed below are T cell receptor beta chains from one sample, sequenced in a study of T cell changes during pregnancy in multiple sclerosis. Clones were read by immunoSEQ multiplex PCR, and TCRdb kept only the in-frame ones, dropping some. The repertoire includes roughly 84,000 clones, 93% of them detected once, and around 1.4% sits in the top ten. The sample consisted of peripheral blood, taken in the third trimester of pregnancy. These receptors were collected from a female donor in good health, enrolled as a control in a pregnancy study. Each CDR3 is given with its conserved first and last residue. D genes are given only for firm matches. Expanded clones get a size class; other rows say once, few or many, or leave the size out.

d_call: TRBD2
clone_size: -
j_call: TRBJ2-7
cdr3_length: 15
v_call: TRBV19
cdr3_aa: CASSSTSGSYYEQYF
cdr3_nt: TGTGCCAGTAGCTCGACTAGCGGATCTTACTACGAGCAGTACTTC

d_call: TRBD1
clone_size: once
j_call: TRBJ1-2
cdr3_length: 15
v_call: TRBV6-1
cdr3_aa: CASSEATGALYGYTF
cdr3_nt: TGTGCCAGCAGTGAAGCGACAGGGGCCCTCTATGGCTACACCTTC

d_call: -
clone_size: once
j_call: TRBJ1-3
cdr3_length: 14
v_call: TRBV25-1
cdr3_aa: CASRSDISGNTIYF
cdr3_nt: TGTGCCAGCAGGTCGGACATCTCTGGAAACACCATATATTTT

d_call: TRBD1
clone_size: -
j_call: TRBJ2-3
cdr3_length: 14
v_call: TRBV5-1
cdr3_aa: CASSPTVGDRRQYF
cdr3_nt: TGCGCCAGCAGTCCGACCGTGGGGGACAGGAGGCAGTATTTT

d_call: -
clone_size: -
j_call: TRBJ2-1
cdr3_length: 12
v_call: TRBV2
cdr3_aa: CASRERGDEQFF
cdr3_nt: TGTGCCAGCAGGGAGCGAGGCGATGAGCAGTTCTTC

d_call: TRBD1
clone_size: -
j_call: TRBJ1-2
cdr3_length: 16
v_call: TRBV28
cdr3_aa: CASSPTGTGERDGYTF
cdr3_nt: TGTGCCAGCAGCCCTACTGGGACAGGGGAGAGGGATGGCTACACCTTC

d_call: -
clone_size: -
j_call: TRBJ2-3
cdr3_length: 16
v_call: TRBV2
cdr3_aa: CASSELAGVSKDTQYF
cdr3_nt: TGTGCCAGCAGTGAACTCGCAGGGGTGAGCAAGGATACGCAGTATTTT

d_call: TRBD1
clone_size: -
j_call: TRBJ2-7
cdr3_length: 14
v_call: TRBV6-5
cdr3_aa: CASSYADRDYEQYF
cdr3_nt: TGTGCCAGCAGTTACGCGGACAGGGACTACGAGCAGTACTTC

d_call: -
clone_size: -
j_call: TRBJ2-7
cdr3_length: 11
v_call: TRBV20-1
cdr3_aa: CSARHLRGQYF
cdr3_nt: TGCAGTGCTAGGCATCTACGTGGGCAGTACTTC

d_call: -
clone_size: -
j_call: TRBJ2-1
cdr3_length: 13
v_call: TRBV7-9
cdr3_aa: CASSTHDRYEQFF
cdr3_nt: TGTGCCAGCAGCACACACGACAGGTACGAGCAGTTCTTC

d_call: TRBD2
clone_size: -
j_call: TRBJ2-1
cdr3_length: 15
v_call: TRBV9
cdr3_aa: CASSVGAGAYNEQFF
cdr3_nt: TGTGCCAGCAGCGTTGGAGCGGGAGCCTACAATGAGCAGTTCTTC

d_call: -
clone_size: -
j_call: TRBJ2-4
cdr3_length: 16
v_call: TRBV6-4
cdr3_aa: CAIKGWAGLAKNIQYF
cdr3_nt: TGTGCCATCAAAGGGTGGGCGGGTCTAGCCAAAAACATTCAGTACTTC

d_call: -
clone_size: -
j_call: TRBJ2-2
cdr3_length: 12
v_call: TRBV5-1
cdr3_aa: CASSLNTGELFF
cdr3_nt: TGCGCCAGCAGCCTAAACACCGGGGAGCTGTTTTTT

d_call: -
clone_size: -
j_call: TRBJ2-3
cdr3_length: 14
v_call: TRBV29-1
cdr3_aa: CSVENLVSTDTQYF
cdr3_nt: TGCAGCGTTGAAAACTTAGTAAGCACAGATACGCAGTATTTT

d_call: -
clone_size: -
j_call: TRBJ2-1
cdr3_length: 14
v_call: TRBV19
cdr3_aa: CASSIGGLYNEQFF
cdr3_nt: TGTGCCAGTAGTATAGGTGGACTTTACAATGAGCAGTTCTTC

d_call: TRBD2
clone_size: once
j_call: TRBJ2-1
cdr3_length: 15
v_call: TRBV6-4
cdr3_aa: CASKGSGGPSNEQFF
cdr3_nt: TGTGCCAGCAAGGGGTCGGGAGGGCCCTCGAATGAGCAGTTCTTC